The 25 T cell receptor beta chains reported below all come from one sample, sequenced in a study of shared clonotypes between healthy human individuals. Method: immunoSEQ multiplex PCR; TCRdb's copy keeps in-frame clones and lacks some. The sample gives around 2.1 million clones, roughly 91% of which show up once; approximately 1.7% is in the top ten. Positively selected for CCR7, the CD45RO-negative cells used as naive CD8 cells excluded terminally differentiated effector memory CD45RA+ cells. The sample taken for sequencing was naive CD8+ T cells from PBMCs. The receptors were sampled from a man between 18 and 29 years old in good health. Some clones in this sample may be carry-over from other donors' samples.

Regarding this clone: Other DNA sequences in this sample translate to the same CDR3. V gene TRBV11-2 combines with J gene TRBJ2-7; 11 bases agree with TRBD1. Per the germline V gene, CDR1 is SGHAT and CDR2 is FQNNGV. The junction had 4 bases not matched to a gene; V was cut back by 5 bases and J by 4 bases. This CDR3 region has 14 residues. The DNA for the CDR3 is TGTGCCAGCAGCCCCGGACAGGGGGCATACGAGCAGTACTTC. It encodes CASSPGQGAYEQYF.

The chain uses TRBV27 and TRBJ1-2; D might be TRBD1 (5 bases). Trimming took 3 bases from V and 5 from J, leaving 10 bases between them. The CDR3 runs to 13 residues. CDR1 is MNHEY, CDR2 SMNVEV, per germline (reference sequence). This CDR3 is CASSLGGWYGYTF. The CDR3 DNA sequence: TGTGCCAGCAGTTTGGGGGGGTGGTATGGCTACACCTTC.

The chain recombines TRBV27 with TRBJ2-4; TRBD2 aligns across 15 bases. Unmatched junction bases numbered 5, after V lost 10 bases and J lost 10 bases. The CDR3 is 13 amino acids. CDR1 MNHEY and CDR2 SMNVEV come from the germline V gene (reference sequence). The CDR3 protein is CATQGLAGGIQYF. CDR3 nucleotides: TGTGCCACCCAGGGACTAGCGGGAGGTATTCAGTACTTC.

This clone was recorded once. The chain employs TRBV7-9 and TRBJ2-3; D not resolved. CDR3 size: 17 residues. V gave up 5 bases and J gave up 0 bases, with 18 bases separating them. Germline V gene lookup returns CDR1 SEHNR and CDR2 FQNEAQ (reference sequence). CDR3 sequence (DNA): TGTGCCAGCAGCCCCCCCGCCGCGCGGAGCAGCACAGATACGCAGTATTTT. This encodes CASSPPAARSSTDTQYF.

This sequence joins TRBV11-2 and TRBJ1-3; D not resolved. The CDR3 runs 18 residues. Germline V gives CDR1 SGHAT, CDR2 FQNNGV. The V gene lost 0 bases and the J gene lost 0 bases, with 15 bases spanning the gap. CDR3 in amino acids: CASSLDYGMPSSGNTIYF. The CDR3, as DNA: TGTGCCAGCAGCTTAGACTACGGGATGCCCAGCTCTGGAAACACCATATATTTT.

The chain links TRBV9 to TRBJ2-1; 14 nucleotides agree with TRBD2. With 4 bases clipped from V and 7 bases from J, the junction kept 13 bases outside the gene matches. CDR1 SGDLS and CDR2 YYNGEE come from the germline V gene. This CDR3 contains 18 residues. CDR3 protein: CASSHPRGLAGEGNEQFF. The DNA of the CDR3 is TGTGCCAGCAGCCACCCCCGGGGACTAGCGGGAGAGGGGAATGAGCAGTTCTTC.

This clone showed up just once. The rearrangement links TRBV27 to TRBJ2-3, with D perhaps matching TRBD2 (5 bases). Trimming removed 3 bases at V and 12 bases at J, with 16 bases between. The CDR3 contains 13 residues. The germline gives CDR1 MNHEY, CDR2 SMNVEV (reference sequence). The CDR3 region has the DNA TGTGCCAGCAGTTTTTCTGGAATAGGGAGCCAGTATTTT. This sequence encodes CASSFSGIGSQYF.

This chain uses TRBV30 with TRBJ1-2; 7 bases agree with TRBD1. The CDR3 consists of 12 residues. J gave up 6 bases and V 8 bases, and 9 bases lay outside the gene matches. CDR1 is GTSNPN, CDR2 SVGIG, per germline (reference sequence). The CDR3 sequence: CAGWDSRDGYTF. CDR3 in DNA: TGTGCCGGATGGGACAGCCGTGATGGCTACACCTTC.

The chain is built from TRBV5-1 and TRBJ2-1; 9 nucleotides agree with TRBD2. The junction had 11 bases not matched to a gene; V was cut back by 3 bases and J by 4 bases. CDR3 length: 17 amino acids. Per germline, CDR1 SGHRS and CDR2 YFSETQ. This CDR3 is CASSSPPGLAVYNEQFF. CDR3 DNA sequence: TGCGCCAGCAGCTCACCCCCGGGACTAGCTGTTTACAATGAGCAGTTCTTC.

The chain recombines TRBV5-6 with TRBJ1-2; 8 positions agree with TRBD1. With V trimmed by 4 bases and J by 2 bases, 16 bases remained unmatched. There are 18 residues in the CDR3. Germline assignment: CDR1 SGHDT and CDR2 YYEEEE. The CDR3, as DNA: TGTGCCAGCAGCCCAGAAACGTATCTCGGACAGGGAAACTATGGCTACACCTTC. Protein sequence: CASSPETYLGQGNYGYTF.

The chain couples TRBV14 to TRBJ2-1; TRBD1 might be the D (6 bases). CDR1 is SGHDN and CDR2 is FVKESK in the germline V gene. With 4 bases removed from V and 5 bases from J, the gap between germline ends came to 9 bases. CDR3 length: 13 residues. For the CDR3, the DNA is TGTGCCAGCAGCCTATACAGGGACAATGAGCAGTTCTTC. It specifies CASSLYRDNEQFF.

The chain couples TRBV27 to TRBJ2-1, with TRBD1 matching over 7 bases. The germline gives CDR1 MNHEY, CDR2 SMNVEV (reference sequence). CDR3 length: 14 amino acids. V trimming: 7 bases; J trimming: 8 bases; junction bases outside the gene matches: 11. The CDR3 reads CASTLRGPWDEQFF. In DNA, the CDR3 is TGTGCCAGCACCCTGAGGGGGCCCTGGGATGAGCAGTTCTTC.

The gene calls are TRBV9 and TRBJ2-7, with a possible D match to TRBD2 (6 bases). The germline V gene encodes CDR1 SGDLS and CDR2 YYNGEE. This CDR3 contains 16 residues. The V and J ends lost 2 bases and 3 bases respectively, with 18 bases between them. The CDR3 protein is CASSVKFRESRYEQYF. In nucleotides, the CDR3 is TGTGCCAGCAGCGTCAAATTCCGGGAGAGTCGCTACGAGCAGTACTTC.

The V call is TRBV10-3, the J call TRBJ2-3, with TRBD2 identical over 8 bases. The V segment lost 11 bases and the J segment 6 bases; nucleotides outside the gene matches: 4. The CDR3 extends over 11 amino acids. Germline V gives CDR1 ENHRY, CDR2 SYGVKD. CDR3 protein: CAGSGGDTQYF. The DNA of the CDR3 is TGTGCCGGATCGGGAGGGGATACGCAGTATTTT.

V and J are TRBV7-8 and TRBJ2-1; 7 nucleotides match TRBD2. Germline V gene lookup returns CDR1 SGHVS and CDR2 FQNEAQ. Losses at the gene ends were 4 bases for V and 6 bases for J; bases not matched to a gene: 9. The CDR3 length is 15 residues. The DNA for the CDR3 is TGTGCCAGCAGCTCCGGACTAGTTTCGGCCAATGAGCAGTTCTTC. Amino acids: CASSSGLVSANEQFF.

The chain uses TRBV28 and TRBJ1-5; D perhaps matches TRBD1 (5 bases). Looked up from germline, CDR1 is MDHEN and CDR2 is SYDVKM. This CDR3 region has 16 residues. V lost 6 bases, J lost 2 bases, and 17 bases lay in between. This chain's CDR3 is CASSSYRLRGNQPQHF. The CDR3 region has the DNA TGTGCCAGCAGCTCTTACAGGTTGCGAGGCAATCAGCCCCAGCATTTT.

The chain recombines TRBV5-6 with TRBJ2-3; 9 bases fit TRBD2. This CDR3 has 18 residues. The J segment lost 0 bases and the V segment lost 6 bases, leaving 14 bases of the junction unmatched. Germline V gene data show CDR1 as SGHDT and CDR2 as YYEEEE. The CDR3 DNA reads TGTGCCAGCAACTCAAGGGGACTAGCAGGGACTAGCACAGATACGCAGTATTTT. Translating gives CASNSRGLAGTSTDTQYF.

The chain has TRBV9 and TRBJ1-3, with D unresolved. Germline V gene lookup returns CDR1 SGDLS and CDR2 YYNGEE. Trimming pared 0 bases from V and 2 bases from J, leaving 9 bases between. The CDR3 runs 15 residues. For the CDR3, the DNA is TGTGCCAGCAGCGTAGCTGGAGGGCCTGGAAACACCATATATTTT. As protein: CASSVAGGPGNTIYF.

The rearrangement uses TRBV5-7 and TRBJ1-1, with TRBD1 as a possible D gene (6 bases). TRBV5-7 is an ORF for which the function is uncertain. CDR3 length: 18 amino acids. Trimming removed 1 base at V and 0 bases at J, with 19 bases between. The CDR3 nucleotides read TGTGCCAGCAGCTTGAGCTCAGGGAGGAGGGACATGAACACTGAAGCTTTCTTT. This encodes CASSLSSGRRDMNTEAFF.

This chain connects TRBV13 to TRBJ2-1; 7 bases map to TRBD2. There are 15 residues in the CDR3. With 5 bases clipped from V and 0 bases from J, the junction kept 4 bases outside the gene matches. Germline V gives CDR1 PRHDT, CDR2 FYEKMQ (reference sequence). The CDR3 loop reads CASSRGRGSYNEQFF. CDR3 bases: TGTGCCAGCAGCCGAGGGAGGGGCTCCTACAATGAGCAGTTCTTC.

The chain recombines TRBV7-2 with TRBJ2-1, with no clear D. The CDR3 covers 15 residues. V shed 2 bases and J shed 8 bases, with 16 bases lying between them. The germline V gene encodes CDR1 SGHTA and CDR2 FQGNSA. This chain's CDR3 is CASSLSPVSRDEQFF. The CDR3 DNA follows: TGTGCCAGCAGCTTAAGCCCTGTGTCGCGCGATGAGCAGTTCTTC. Looking up the rest from reference TRBV7-2 and TRBJ2-1 gives the full variable domain: GAGVSQSPSNKVTEKGKDVELRCDPISGHTALYWYRQSLGQGLEFLIYFQGNSAPDKSGLPSDRFSAERTGGSVSTLTIQRTQQEDSAVYLCASSLSPVSRDEQFFGPGTRLTVL.

This chain uses TRBV15 with TRBJ1-5; the D is unclear. Trimming stripped 1 base from V and 5 bases from J, with 3 bases between. This CDR3 spans 12 amino acids. Germline CDR1 is LNHNV and CDR2 is YYDKDF (reference sequence). CDR3 nucleotides: TGTGCCACCAGCAGAGCTTATCAGCCCCAGCATTTT. It encodes CATSRAYQPQHF.

This chain connects TRBV27 to TRBJ2-7, with TRBD1 matching 7 bases. The CDR3 runs 13 residues. The germline V gene has CDR1 MNHEY and CDR2 SMNVEV (reference sequence). The trim removed 3 bases at V and 7 bases at J, leaving 6 bases unmatched. CDR3 sequence (DNA): TGTGCCAGCAGTTTCGGGACAGTAAGAGAGCAGTACTTC. Protein: CASSFGTVREQYF.

The V gene is TRBV6-6, the J gene TRBJ2-7; D is ambiguous. Trimming pared 0 bases from V and 5 bases from J, leaving 11 bases between. The CDR3 consists of 14 residues. CDR1 is MNHNY, CDR2 SVGAGI, per germline (reference sequence). The CDR3 nucleotides read TGTGCCAGCAGTTACTCCTTATCATCCCACGAGCAGTACTTC. As protein: CASSYSLSSHEQYF.

Comments on this clone: This same CDR3 is encoded by further DNA sequences in the sample. The chain links TRBV5-6 to TRBJ1-2; 7 bases are shared with TRBD1. V shed 0 bases and J 4 bases; nucleotides not matched to a gene: 3. CDR1 and CDR2 (germline): SGHDT, YYEEEE. There are 14 residues in the CDR3. The CDR3 region has the DNA TGTGCCAGCAGCTTGGGACAGGGAACCTATGGCTACACCTTC. This gives the protein CASSLGQGTYGYTF.